This TCR beta chain came from a study of blood T cell repertoires in COVID-19. Overall study: Sites in the United States, Italy and Spain provided acute and convalescent COVID-19 samples.

In the study's own analysis: Amplification from reference gene primers served as the basis for estimated nucleated cell counts. Libraries were prepared by immunoSEQ multiplex PCR; TCRdb keeps only in-frame clonotypes and omits some of them. For V, J and clone size, that table is used; D and trimming come from the DNA. The sample lists some 210,000 clones, roughly four fifths occurring once. V lost 4 bases to trimming and J lost 2 bases, with 14 bases between them. The CDR3 runs 15 residues. Germline CDR1 SGHTA, CDR2 FQGNSA. The rearrangement uses TRBV7-2 and TRBJ2-5; tentatively, D is TRBD2 (5 bases). Specimen: peripheral blood. The source of this sequence is a woman aged 40 to 49 with acute or convalescent COVID-19. CDR3 coding DNA: TGTGCCAGCAGCTCGAGAGGGCCGGGGCAAGAGACCCAGTACTTC. It specifies CASSSRGPGQETQYF.